A single sample is the source of the 3 T cell receptor beta chains below, sequenced in a study of Tregs in tolerant kidney transplant recipients. Recipients received nonmyeloablative bone marrow transplants from related graft donors, with transient mixed chimerism. Method: immunoSEQ multiplex PCR; TCRdb's copy keeps in-frame clones and lacks some. Among tens of thousands of clones, 93% were seen once, and the ten largest hold 1.5% to 2%. This sample comprised CD4+ T cells from blood (PBMCs), obtained 12 months after the transplant. The receptors here all came from a human patient who received a combined kidney and bone marrow transplant. The graft donor may be the source of some T cells.

The gene calls are TRBV15 and TRBJ1-2; D possibly corresponds to TRBD1 (6 bases). Trimming left V 3 bases short and J 7 bases short, with 15 bases between. The CDR3 loop spans 14 amino acids. CDR1 and CDR2 from the germline V gene are LNHNV and YYDKDF (reference sequence). The chain's CDR3 is CATSSTGGASGYTF. Written as DNA, the CDR3 is TGTGCCACCAGCAGCACGGGGGGGGCTAGTGGCTACACCTTC.

The V gene is TRBV28, the J gene TRBJ1-4, with TRBD1 matching over 7 bases. Germline-derived CDR1 and CDR2 are MDHEN and SYDVKM. This CDR3 has 13 residues. The V gene end was trimmed by 7 bases and the J gene end by 3 bases; junction bases not matched to a gene: 2. The CDR3: CASKGAANEKLFF. The DNA of the CDR3 is TGTGCCAGCAAGGGGGCCGCTAATGAAAAACTGTTTTTT.

This clone was seen once. The chain's CDR3 is CASSLRPGDEQYF. The CDR3 DNA reads TGTGCCAGCTCCCTGCGGCCGGGGGACGAGCAGTACTTC. The gene calls are TRBV18 and TRBJ2-7; a possible D gene is TRBD2 (6 bases). CDR1 is KGHSH, CDR2 LQKENI, per germline. V lost 6 bases, J lost 5 bases, and 14 bases lay in between. This CDR3 spans 13 amino acids.